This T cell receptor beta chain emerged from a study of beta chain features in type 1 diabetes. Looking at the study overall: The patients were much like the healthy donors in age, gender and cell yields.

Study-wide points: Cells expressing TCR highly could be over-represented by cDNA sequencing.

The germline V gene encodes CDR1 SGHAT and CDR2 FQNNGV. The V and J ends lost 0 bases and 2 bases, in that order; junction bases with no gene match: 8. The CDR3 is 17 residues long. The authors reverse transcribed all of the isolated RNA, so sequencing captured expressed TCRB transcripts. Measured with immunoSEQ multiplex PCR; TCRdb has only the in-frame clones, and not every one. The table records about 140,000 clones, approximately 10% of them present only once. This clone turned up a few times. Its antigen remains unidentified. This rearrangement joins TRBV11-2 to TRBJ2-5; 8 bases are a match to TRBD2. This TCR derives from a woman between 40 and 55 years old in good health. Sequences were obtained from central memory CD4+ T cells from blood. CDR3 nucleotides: TGTGCCAGCAGCTTAGATACGTGGGCTAGCGGGCAAGAGACCCAGTACTTC. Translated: CASSLDTWASGQETQYF. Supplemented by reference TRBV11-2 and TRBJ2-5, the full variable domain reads EAGVAQSPRYKIIEKRQSVAFWCNPISGHATLYWYQQILGQGPKLLIQFQNNGVVDDSQLPKDRFSAERLKGVDSTLKIQPAKLEDSAVYLCASSLDTWASGQETQYFGPGTRLLVL.